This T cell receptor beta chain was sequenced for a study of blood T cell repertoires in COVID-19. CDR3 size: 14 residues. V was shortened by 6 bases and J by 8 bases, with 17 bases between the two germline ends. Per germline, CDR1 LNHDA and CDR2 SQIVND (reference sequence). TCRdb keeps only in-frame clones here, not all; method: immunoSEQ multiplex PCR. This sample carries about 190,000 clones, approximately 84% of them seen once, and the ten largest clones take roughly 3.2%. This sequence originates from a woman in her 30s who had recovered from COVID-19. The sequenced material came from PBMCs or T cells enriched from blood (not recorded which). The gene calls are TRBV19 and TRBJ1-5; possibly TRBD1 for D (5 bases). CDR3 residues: CASSRSAGPEPQHF. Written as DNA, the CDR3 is TGTGCCAGTAGCCGATCGGCAGGGCCCGAGCCCCAGCATTTT.